This TCR beta chain was sequenced in a study of T-cell memory formation after mild COVID-19. For the study at large: Clusters of TCRs were largely donor specific.

Trimming pared 11 bases from V and 3 bases from J, leaving 7 bases between. The CDR3 is made up of 10 amino acids. Germline V gene data show CDR1 as SNHLY and CDR2 as FYNNEI. Study conclusions and caveats: Pre-infection memory showed some responding clones, and this suggested that cross-reactive memory joined.

TCR alpha and TCR beta cDNA libraries carrying sample barcodes and UMIs were produced by 5'RACE using constant-segment primers. TCRdb re-analysed the 5' RACE reads in MiXCR, keeping a single row per CDR3 protein. In the table there are some 600,000 distinct CDR3 sequences, 15% to 20% of which are singletons. This clonotype was counted between two and nine times. Its matching antigen is unknown. Sequencing was performed on PBMCs or a T cell subset sorted from them (not recorded which). The sequence came from an adult woman who had mild COVID-19 (a few samples of this study predate the infection). Cell type and time point are not known. V is TRBV2 and J is TRBJ1-2; tentatively, D is TRBD1 (6 bases). CDR3 DNA sequence: TGTGCCGGGGGCTACTATGGCTACACCTTC. This codes for CAGGYYGYTF. The variable domain in full, completed from reference TRBV2 and TRBJ1-2, reads EPEVTQTPSHQVTQMGQEVILRCVPISNHLYFYWYRQILGQKVEFLVSFYNNEISEKSEIFDDQFSVERPDGSNFTLKIRSTKLEDSAMYFCAGGYYGYTFGSGTRLTVV.